Listed below are T cell receptor beta chains from one sample, sequenced in a study of T-cell memory formation after mild COVID-19. TCRdb reprocessed the 5' RACE reads with MiXCR, giving one entry per CDR3 protein. The profile shows about 40,000 distinct CDR3 sequences, 11% of them singletons. Sequenced: PBMCs or a T cell subset sorted from them (not recorded which). All receptors derive from a man younger than 30 who had mild COVID-19 (a few samples of this study predate the infection). Cell type and time point are not known. The conserved cysteine and the conserved F or W are not part of the CDR3 here. Fields, in order: clone size, V gene, CDR3 protein. Some rows mark clone size as missing; the rest say once, few, many or name a class of expanded clone.

abundance: few; v_gene: TRBV3-1; CDR3aa: ASSIRRAGGTDTQY
abundance: many; v_gene: TRBV5-1; CDR3aa: ASSFQTRTGSQAF
abundance: many; v_gene: TRBV24-1; CDR3aa: ATAGQGRTDTQY
abundance: many; v_gene: TRBV7-7; CDR3aa: ASSPGGSDTQY
abundance: many; v_gene: TRBV4-1; CDR3aa: ASSPQGGYTDTQY
abundance: medium-sized; v_gene: TRBV5-1; CDR3aa: ASSLASTGELF
abundance: many; v_gene: TRBV5-4; CDR3aa: ASSWDAGGGETQY
abundance: many; v_gene: TRBV28; CDR3aa: ASSQAGYDNSPLH
abundance: once; v_gene: TRBV29-1; CDR3aa: SVARTSGPYEQY
abundance: .; v_gene: TRBV7-2; CDR3aa: ASSSQGLLRSTDTQY
abundance: .; v_gene: TRBV5-5; CDR3aa: ASSLGQQPRTDTQY
abundance: many; v_gene: TRBV5-1; CDR3aa: ASRWTGGREQY
abundance: many; v_gene: TRBV20-1; CDR3aa: SASDWSGQETQY
abundance: many; v_gene: TRBV6-6; CDR3aa: ASSRTGAGNTIY
abundance: many; v_gene: TRBV11-2; CDR3aa: ASSPLTGAYEQY
abundance: many; v_gene: TRBV20-1; CDR3aa: SATTGLMNTEAF
abundance: many; v_gene: TRBV6-2/TRBV6-3; CDR3aa: ASSYHSFGGGKY
abundance: .; v_gene: TRBV5-4; CDR3aa: ASSFEGIGYT
abundance: few; v_gene: TRBV19; CDR3aa: ASSPISRNTIY
abundance: many; v_gene: TRBV3-1; CDR3aa: ASSQTGTSPGGYT
abundance: .; v_gene: TRBV11-3; CDR3aa: ASSFHRAGEQF
abundance: many; v_gene: TRBV7-2; CDR3aa: ASSLTPEAGGALH